The clone carrying this T cell receptor (beta chain) was seen repeatedly, ten times or more. The CDR3 is 17 residues long. Germline V lookup: CDR1 GTSNPN, CDR2 SVGIG (reference sequence). V shed 1 base and J 1 base; nucleotides not matched to a gene: 6. TCRdb re-derived calls from the 5' RACE reads in MiXCR, one entry per CDR3 protein. The repertoire holds about 82,000 distinct CDR3 sequences, with about 5% as singletons. This sample is part of a study of T cells of healthy individuals. This clonotype was obtained from a female donor in good health. J is TRBJ2-1 and V is TRBV30, with 11 nucleotides matching TRBD2. CDR3 sequence (DNA): TGTGCCTGGAGTGGAAACTTAGCGGGAGGGTCCTACAATGAGCAGTTCTTC. It codes for CAWSGNLAGGSYNEQFF.